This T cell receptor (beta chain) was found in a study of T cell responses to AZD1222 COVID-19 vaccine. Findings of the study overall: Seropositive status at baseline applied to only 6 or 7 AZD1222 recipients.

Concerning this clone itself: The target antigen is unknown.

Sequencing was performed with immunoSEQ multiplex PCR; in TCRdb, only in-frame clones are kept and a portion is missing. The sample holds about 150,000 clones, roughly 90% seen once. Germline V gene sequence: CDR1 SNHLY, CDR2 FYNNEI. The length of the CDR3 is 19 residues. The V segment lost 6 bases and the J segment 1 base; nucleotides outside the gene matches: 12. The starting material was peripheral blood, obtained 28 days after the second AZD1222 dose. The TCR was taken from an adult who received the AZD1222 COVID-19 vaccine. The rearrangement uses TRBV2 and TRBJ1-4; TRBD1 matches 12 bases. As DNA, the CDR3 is TGTGCCAGCAGCCACCCCTCGGGACAGGGGGCACGAACTAATGAAAAACTGTTTTTT. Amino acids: CASSHPSGQGARTNEKLFF. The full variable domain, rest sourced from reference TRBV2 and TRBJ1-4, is EPEVTQTPSHQVTQMGQEVILRCVPISNHLYFYWYRQILGQKVEFLVSFYNNEISEKSEIFDDQFSVERPDGSNFTLKIRSTKLEDSAMYFCASSHPSGQGARTNEKLFFGSGTQLSVL.